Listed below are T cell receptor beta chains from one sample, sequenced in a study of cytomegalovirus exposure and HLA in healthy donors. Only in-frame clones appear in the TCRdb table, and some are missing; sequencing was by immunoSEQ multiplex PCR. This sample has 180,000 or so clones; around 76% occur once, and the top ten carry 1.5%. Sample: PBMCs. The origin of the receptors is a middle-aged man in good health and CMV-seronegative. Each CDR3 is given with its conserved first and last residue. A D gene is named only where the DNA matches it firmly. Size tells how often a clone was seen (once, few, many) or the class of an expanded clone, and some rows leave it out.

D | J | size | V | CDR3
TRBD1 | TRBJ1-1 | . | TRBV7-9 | CASSPLTGGHTEAFF
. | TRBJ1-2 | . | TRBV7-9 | CASSLSNSFSGYTF
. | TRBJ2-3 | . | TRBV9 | CASSVVGSGDTQYF
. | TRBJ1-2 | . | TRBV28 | CASSLTDRLGGYTF
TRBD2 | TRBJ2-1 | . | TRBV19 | CASSFEGGRTDNEQFF
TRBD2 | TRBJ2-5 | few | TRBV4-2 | CASSQDPQSATSGGRETQYF
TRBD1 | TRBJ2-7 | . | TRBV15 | CATSIGGGQGTYEQYF
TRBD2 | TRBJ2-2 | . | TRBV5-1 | CASSYSSGGATGELFF
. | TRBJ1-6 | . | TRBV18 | CASSPDTGNSPLHF
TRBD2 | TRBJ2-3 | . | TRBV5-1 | CASSLAGGRAGDTQYF
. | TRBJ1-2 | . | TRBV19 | CASSFQATSDGYTF
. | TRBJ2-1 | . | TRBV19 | CASSIYSGEDEQFF
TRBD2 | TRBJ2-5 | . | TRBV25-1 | CASSKPGLGLQETQYF
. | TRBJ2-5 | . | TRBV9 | CASSPHSTPRGMVEETQYF
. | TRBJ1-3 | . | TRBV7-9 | CALGRGVTGNTIYF
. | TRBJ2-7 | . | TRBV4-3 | CASSQDRLGSYEQYF
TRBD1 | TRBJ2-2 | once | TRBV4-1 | CASSQTGTGGTGELFF
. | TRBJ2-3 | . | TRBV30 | CAWLPLGGAIGDTQYF
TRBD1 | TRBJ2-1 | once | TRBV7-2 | CASSLAGTVEQFF
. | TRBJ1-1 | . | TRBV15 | CATSRVEGNTEAFF
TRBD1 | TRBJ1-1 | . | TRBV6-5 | CASRRTGSNTEAFF
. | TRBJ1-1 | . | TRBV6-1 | CASSVDGGTNTEAFF
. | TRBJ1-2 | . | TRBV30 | CAWNSGGGYGYTF
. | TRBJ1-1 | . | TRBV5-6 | CASRGAGGIGWMNTEAFF
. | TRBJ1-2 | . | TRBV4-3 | CASSQRWRGAEGYTF
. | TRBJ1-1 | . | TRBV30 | CAWNGQLNTEAFF
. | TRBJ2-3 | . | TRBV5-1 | CASSLGQYDTQYF
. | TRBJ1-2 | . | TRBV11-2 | CASSSGLLNYGYTF
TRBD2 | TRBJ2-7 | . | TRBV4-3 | CASSQRASGSNEQYF
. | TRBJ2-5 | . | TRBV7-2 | CASSLVQGETQYF
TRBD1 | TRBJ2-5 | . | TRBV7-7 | CASSPPSGQGHQETQYF
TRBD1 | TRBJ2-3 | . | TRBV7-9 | CASSTRQGADTQYF
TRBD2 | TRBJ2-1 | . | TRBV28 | CASSSRRLAGGGDEQFF
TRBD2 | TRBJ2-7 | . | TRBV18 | CASSPARGLSTPHEQYF
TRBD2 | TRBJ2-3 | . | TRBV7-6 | CASSRSGSSADTQYF
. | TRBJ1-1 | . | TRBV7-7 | CASSRLDRNTEAFF
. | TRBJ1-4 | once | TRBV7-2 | CASSVDRNEKLFF
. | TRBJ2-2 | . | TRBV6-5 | CASSYSVIPRGGELFF
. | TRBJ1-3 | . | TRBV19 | CASSREPTNSGNTIYF
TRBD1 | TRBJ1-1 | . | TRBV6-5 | CASSILGTGGSAFF
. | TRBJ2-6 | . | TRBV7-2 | CASSMGLYSSGANVLTF
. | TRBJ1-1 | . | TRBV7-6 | CARTTGGGTEAFF
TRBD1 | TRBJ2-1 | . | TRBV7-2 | CASSLRQGYNEQFF
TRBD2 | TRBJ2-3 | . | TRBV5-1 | CASSSRGDTDTQYF
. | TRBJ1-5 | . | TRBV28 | CASQGWSNQPQHF
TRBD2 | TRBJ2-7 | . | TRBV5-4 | CASSFAGGAYEQYF
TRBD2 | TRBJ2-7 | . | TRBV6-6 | CASSGTGGGGEQYF
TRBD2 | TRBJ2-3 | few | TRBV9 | CASSVGSSGGATDTQYF